This T cell receptor (beta chain) originates from a study of cytotoxic CD8 clonotypes in ibrutinib-treated CLL. Repertoires were generated with immunoSEQ multiplex PCR, while TCRdb's copy carries only in-frame clones and drops some. Of some 130,000 clones in the sample, 80% to 90% were seen once. Genomic DNA in an amount of roughly 2 micrograms was extracted from cryopreserved PBMCs and used for the preparation of TCR beta libraries. This clone was observed a few times. The CDR3 contains 17 residues. Germline CDR1 MGHRA, CDR2 YSYEKL. Trimming stripped 1 base from V and 3 bases from J, with 16 bases between.

Specimen: PBMCs, collected after 24 months of ibrutinib treatment. The J gene is TRBJ2-4, the V gene TRBV4-1; D tentatively reads TRBD1 or TRBD2 (6 bases each). The source is a human donor with chronic lymphocytic leukemia. The DNA of the CDR3 is TGCGCCAGCAGCCAAGGGCCCGGGGGCGGAGGCAAAAACATTCAGTACTTC. Amino acid sequence: CASSQGPGGGGKNIQYF.